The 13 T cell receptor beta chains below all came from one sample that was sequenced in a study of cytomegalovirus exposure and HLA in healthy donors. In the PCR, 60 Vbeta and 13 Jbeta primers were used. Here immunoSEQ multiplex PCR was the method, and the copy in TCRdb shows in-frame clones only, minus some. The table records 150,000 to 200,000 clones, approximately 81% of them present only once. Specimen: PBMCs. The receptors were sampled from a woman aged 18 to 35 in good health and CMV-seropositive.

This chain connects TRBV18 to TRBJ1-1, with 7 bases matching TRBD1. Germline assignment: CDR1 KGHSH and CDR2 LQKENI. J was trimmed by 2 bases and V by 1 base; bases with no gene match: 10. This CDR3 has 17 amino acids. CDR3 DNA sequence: TGTGCCAGCTCACCACGACTCGCAGGACAGGCAAACACTGAAGCTTTCTTT. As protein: CASSPRLAGQANTEAFF.

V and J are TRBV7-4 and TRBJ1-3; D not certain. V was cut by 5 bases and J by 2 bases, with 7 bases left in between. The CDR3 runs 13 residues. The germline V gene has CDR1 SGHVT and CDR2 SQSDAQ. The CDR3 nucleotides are TGTGCCAGCAGCGACCTAGCTGGAAACACCATATATTTT. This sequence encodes CASSDLAGNTIYF. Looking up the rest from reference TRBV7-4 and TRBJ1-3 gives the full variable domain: GAGVSQSPRYKVAKRGRDVALRCDSISGHVTLYWYRQTLGQGSEVLTYSQSDAQRDKSGRPSGRFSAERPERSVSTLKIQRTEQGDSAVYLCASSDLAGNTIYFGEGSWLTVV.

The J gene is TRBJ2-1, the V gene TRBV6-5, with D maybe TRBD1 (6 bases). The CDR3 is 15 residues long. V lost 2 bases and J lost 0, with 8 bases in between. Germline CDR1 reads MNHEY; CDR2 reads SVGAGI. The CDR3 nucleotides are TGTGCCAGCAGTTACGACAGGAGCTCCTACAATGAGCAGTTCTTC. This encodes CASSYDRSSYNEQFF.

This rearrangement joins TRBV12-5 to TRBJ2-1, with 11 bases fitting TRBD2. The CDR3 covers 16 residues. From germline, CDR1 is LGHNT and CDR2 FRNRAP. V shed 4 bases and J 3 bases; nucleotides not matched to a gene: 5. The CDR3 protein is CASGSPGTSGYNEQFF. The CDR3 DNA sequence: TGTGCTAGTGGTTCACCCGGGACTAGCGGCTACAATGAGCAGTTCTTC.

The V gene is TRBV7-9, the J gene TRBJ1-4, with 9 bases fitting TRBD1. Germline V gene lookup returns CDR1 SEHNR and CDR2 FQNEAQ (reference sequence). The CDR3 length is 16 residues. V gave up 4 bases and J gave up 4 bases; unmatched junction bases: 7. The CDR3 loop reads CASSSSGQGSNEKLFF. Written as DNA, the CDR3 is TGTGCCAGCAGCTCCTCAGGACAGGGGAGTAATGAAAAACTGTTTTTT.

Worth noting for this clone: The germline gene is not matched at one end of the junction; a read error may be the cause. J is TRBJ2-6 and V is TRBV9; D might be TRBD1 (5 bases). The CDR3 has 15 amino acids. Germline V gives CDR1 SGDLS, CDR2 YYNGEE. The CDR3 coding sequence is TGTGCCAGCAGCGCGTCAGAGTCTGGGGCCAACGGCCTGACTTTC. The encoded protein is CASSASESGANGLTF.

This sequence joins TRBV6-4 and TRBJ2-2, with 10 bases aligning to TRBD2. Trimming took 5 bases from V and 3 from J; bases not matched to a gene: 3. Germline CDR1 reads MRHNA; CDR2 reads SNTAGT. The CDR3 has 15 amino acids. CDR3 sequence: CASSRSGGDTGELFF. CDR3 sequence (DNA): TGTGCCAGCAGTCGAAGCGGGGGGGACACCGGGGAGCTGTTTTTT.

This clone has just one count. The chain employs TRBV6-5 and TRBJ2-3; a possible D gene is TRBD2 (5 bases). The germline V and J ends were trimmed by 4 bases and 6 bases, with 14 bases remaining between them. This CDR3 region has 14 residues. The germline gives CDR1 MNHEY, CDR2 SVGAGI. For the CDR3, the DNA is TGTGCCAGCAGTTTACTAGGAAGAGCGGATACGCAGTATTTT. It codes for CASSLLGRADTQYF.

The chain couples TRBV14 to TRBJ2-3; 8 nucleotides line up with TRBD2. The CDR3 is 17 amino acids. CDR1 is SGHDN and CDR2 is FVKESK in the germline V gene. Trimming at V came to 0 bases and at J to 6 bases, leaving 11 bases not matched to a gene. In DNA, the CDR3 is TGTGCCAGCAGCCAAGATCTAAGCGGGGGCCATGGGGATACGCAGTATTTT. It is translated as CASSQDLSGGHGDTQYF.

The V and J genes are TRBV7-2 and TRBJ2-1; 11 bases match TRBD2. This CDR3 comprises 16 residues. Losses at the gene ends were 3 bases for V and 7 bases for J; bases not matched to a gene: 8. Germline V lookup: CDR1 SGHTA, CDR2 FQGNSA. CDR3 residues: CASSFLAGGPWNEQFF. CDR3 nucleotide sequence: TGTGCCAGCAGCTTTTTAGCGGGGGGGCCTTGGAATGAGCAGTTCTTC.

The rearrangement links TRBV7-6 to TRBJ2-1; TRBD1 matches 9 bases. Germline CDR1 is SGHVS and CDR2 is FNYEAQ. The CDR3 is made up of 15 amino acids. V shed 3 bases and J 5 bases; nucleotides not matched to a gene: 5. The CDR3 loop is CASSLRQGGNNEQFF. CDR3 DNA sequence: TGTGCCAGCAGCTTGAGACAGGGGGGGAACAATGAGCAGTTCTTC.

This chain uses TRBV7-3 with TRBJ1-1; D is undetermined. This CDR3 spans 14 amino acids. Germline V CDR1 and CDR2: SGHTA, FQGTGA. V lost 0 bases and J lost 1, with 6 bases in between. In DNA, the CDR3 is TGTGCCAGCAGCTTAACTCCAGGGAACACTGAAGCTTTCTTT. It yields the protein CASSLTPGNTEAFF.

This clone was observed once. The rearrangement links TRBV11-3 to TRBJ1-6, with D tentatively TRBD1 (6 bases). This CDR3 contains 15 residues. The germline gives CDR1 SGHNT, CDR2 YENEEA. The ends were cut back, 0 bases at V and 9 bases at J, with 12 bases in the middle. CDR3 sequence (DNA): TGTGCCAGCAGCTTAGATGGCACAGGGTTTTCACCCCTCCACTTT. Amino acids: CASSLDGTGFSPLHF.